One TCR beta chain is described in this entry. Its target is unknown. Profiling relied on immunoSEQ multiplex PCR, and the TCRdb table lists in-frame clones only, not all of them. The sample holds some 140,000 clones; 93% are singletons and the top ten take about 5%. The CDR3 loop spans 13 amino acids. In germline, CDR1 is MNHEY, CDR2 SVGAGI. V lost 5 bases and J 4 bases, leaving 9 bases between the germline ends. This record belongs to a study of T cell responses to AZD1222 COVID-19 vaccine. Study-wide results and limits: Baseline seropositivity occurred in only six AZD1222 recipients. Of spike-specific TCRs, nearly half reportedly target regions left unmutated in variants.

The chain is built from TRBV6-5 and TRBJ1-5; the D is unclear. The origin of this receptor is an adult in good health. The sample consisted of peripheral blood, taken on day 0 of AZD1222 vaccination. The CDR3 coding sequence is TGTGCCAGCAGTAACGACAAGAATCAGCCCCAGCATTTT. Translating gives CASSNDKNQPQHF.